The T cell receptor beta chain under discussion was sequenced for a study of low-dose radiotherapy and immunotherapy resistance in tumors (dated by TCRdb to between 2021 and 2024). With regard to the full study: In Cohort 1, 0.5 Gy per fraction was delivered every 2 weeks, and a total PTV dose of 6.5 Gy was prescribed. Cyclophosphamide 200 mg/m2 was administered intravenously every two weeks, one day before each radiation and immunotherapy administration. Starting on cycle 1 day 1, patients took 300 mg of aspirin by mouth once daily for four cycles. Patients in Cohort 2 were given 1 Gy per fraction every two weeks, for a total of 13 Gy across 26 weeks. No randomization into treatment groups was done for the people taking part in the trial. Eight patients were included in the translational analysis, namely three from the first dose cohort plus the first five from the second dose cohort. Patients were given nivolumab as a 240 mg flat dose every two weeks and ipilimumab at 1 mg/kg every six weeks, with both drugs delivered intravenously.

The meaning of the sample's time point label: before trial treatment. The donors took part in RACIN, a single-arm, phase I, dose-escalation trial that combined nivolumab, ipilimumab, aspirin, low-dose cyclophosphamide and low-dose radiotherapy. Eligible patients had advanced, TIL-negative solid tumors. Sequencing was performed on an Illumina HiSeq 2500. First-strand cDNA was synthesized with Superscript III and a set of TRAV- and TRBV-specific primers, covering both TCRalpha and TCRbeta chains. An approximately 18-cycle PCR with Phusion amplified the TCRs, pairing a constant-region primer with the adapter that was attached to the V primers. Amplification of the isolated mRNA was done with the MessageAmp II aRNA Amplification Kit, which involved an approximately 15-hour in vitro transcription at 37 degrees C. mRNA for TCR sequencing was isolated with the Dynabeads mRNA DIRECT Purification Kit. Indexed Illumina adapters were added in a second Phusion PCR of 25 to 30 cycles, and the PCR products were purified with AMPure XP beads. In the source study's methods: Using custom Perl scripts, TCR sequences encoding the same protein were pooled, out-of-frame sequences were removed, and the abundance of each clonotype was computed. The analysis excluded TCR sequences that were supported by just one read. Repertoire metrics included Shannon entropy, Gini index, clonality, richness, and frequency of TCRs shared between repertoires. TCRdb reworked the public reads: Q25 trimming with fastp, MiXCR clone assembly, productive beta chains retained. Rows with a matching CDR3 protein are joined into one entry that keeps the most common DNA and genes. The V and J calls and clone size are TCRdb's, not the authors'. Within this sample are 45,000 to 75,000 distinct CDR3 sequences, with approximately 25% of them counted one time only. The ten largest clonotypes hold just over 5.5% of the sample.

The germline V gene (reference sequence) yields LNHDA for CDR1 and SQIVND for CDR2. Cut back by 7 bases and 3 bases, the V and J ends lie 6 bases apart. The cysteine opens and the phenylalanine closes a CDR3 of 11 amino acids. Only the CDR3 DNA is retained, 33 bases long and in frame from the first base. This clonotype occurred many times. The antigen it recognizes is unknown. No clone much larger than this one lies a single base away; base qualities are absent. The source was PBMCs, collected before treatment. The sequence links TRBV19 to TRBJ1-1; the D gene is perhaps TRBD1, from 5 matching bases. This clonotype originated in a male donor with prostate cancer. CDR3 sequence: CASMGDTEAFF. DNA sequence: TGTGCCAGTATGGGGGACACTGAAGCTTTCTTT. The full variable domain, with segments outside the CDR3 supplied by the reference TRBV19 and TRBJ1-1 proteins, appears as DGGITQSPKYLFRKEGQNVTLSCEQNLNHDAMYWYRQDPGQGLRLIYYSQIVNDFQKGDIAEGYSVSREKKESFPLTVTSAQKNPTAFYLCASMGDTEAFFGQGTRLTVV.